This T cell receptor (beta chain) was sequenced during a study of identical twins. This clonotype was counted many times. What it binds is not known. Notes on the study in general: The more abundant beta clonotypes in cord blood had fewer insertions, and memory repertoires did not show this. Out-of-frame alpha sequences common to twins were enriched for low generation probability. Surplus twin overlap in beta out-of-frame sequences was less pronounced.

After template switching added a universal primer site, the resulting cDNA carried unique molecular identifiers. One entry per CDR3 protein, called by TCRdb with MiXCR from the 5' RACE reads. The table shows 150,000 or so distinct CDR3 sequences, with around 3.4% occurring only once. This TCR was recovered from a man between 18 and 35 years old in good health. The sample was memory T cells sorted from blood.

Here the CDR3 reads CASSGRTTGGYTF. In nucleotides, the CDR3 is TGTGCCAGCAGTGGGAGGACAACTGGTGGCTACACCTTC. J is TRBJ1-2 and V is TRBV12-3 or TRBV12-4, with D perhaps matching TRBD1 (5 bases). The CDR3 is made up of 13 amino acids. V was trimmed by 5 bases and J by 7 bases, leaving 14 bases between them.